This passage covers 21 T cell receptor beta chains from one sample sequenced in a study of cytomegalovirus exposure and HLA in healthy donors. The PCR ran on 60 Vbeta and 13 Jbeta primers. Produced via immunoSEQ multiplex PCR; TCRdb's table is partial and in-frame only. The table has around 210,000 clones, roughly 83% seen once; the top ten hold around 0.38%. Sequenced material: PBMCs. The receptors were gathered from a male donor in good health and CMV-seropositive.

The V call is TRBV6-5, the J call TRBJ2-2; TRBD2 might be the D (6 bases). Germline lookup yields CDR1 MNHEY and CDR2 SVGAGI. V was trimmed by 6 bases and J by 1 base, leaving 12 bases between them. CDR3 size: 15 residues. Written as DNA, the CDR3 is TGTGCCAGCAGCCAGGAGGGTGAGAACACCGGGGAGCTGTTTTTT. Translation: CASSQEGENTGELFF.

The gene calls are TRBV5-1 and TRBJ1-1, with 10 bases lining up with TRBD1. With 1 base clipped from V and 10 bases from J, the junction kept 16 bases outside the gene matches. The CDR3 totals 17 residues. Germline-derived CDR1 and CDR2 are SGHRS and YFSETQ. The CDR3 DNA reads TGCGCCAGCAGCTTGTCGCCGGGACAGGGGAGTGTAACGGGAGCTTTCTTT. It is translated as CASSLSPGQGSVTGAFF.

This chain joins TRBV7-9 and TRBJ1-1; 8 nucleotides line up with TRBD1. Trimming took 5 bases from V and 10 from J; bases not matched to a gene: 9. The germline CDR1 and CDR2 sequences are SEHNR and FQNEAQ (reference sequence). The CDR3 sequence is 13 residues long. CDR3 sequence (DNA): TGTGCCAGCAGCCTACGAGGACAGGGCGTAGCTTTCTTT. It translates to CASSLRGQGVAFF.

This clone was observed a handful of times. The gene calls are TRBV18 and TRBJ2-2, with TRBD2 identical over 8 bases. The V and J ends lost 3 bases and 6 bases, in that order; junction bases with no gene match: 9. CDR3 size: 16 residues. Germline-derived CDR1 and CDR2 are KGHSH and LQKENI. This chain's CDR3 is CASSPGTRVFSGELFF. CDR3 nucleotide sequence: TGTGCCAGCTCACCCGGGACTAGAGTTTTTTCCGGGGAGCTGTTTTTT.

This chain uses TRBV30 with TRBJ1-6; no definite D call. Germline V gives CDR1 GTSNPN, CDR2 SVGIG (reference sequence). V shed 5 bases and J shed 7 bases, with 12 bases lying between them. The CDR3 totals 13 residues. This chain's CDR3 is CAWSPGGNSPLHF. The CDR3 region has the DNA TGTGCCTGGTCGCCAGGAGGGAATTCACCCCTCCACTTT.

This chain uses TRBV29-1 with TRBJ1-5; 9 bases match TRBD1. V was pared by 4 bases and J by 4 bases, with 5 bases of the junction left unmatched. Germline CDR1 SQVTM, CDR2 ANQGSEA. The CDR3 runs to 14 residues. CDR3 in DNA: TGCAGCGTTGCTTACGGGACAGGGAATCAGCCCCAGCATTTT. This encodes CSVAYGTGNQPQHF.

The chain couples TRBV5-1 to TRBJ2-3, with 10 bases lining up with TRBD2. V was pared by 0 bases and J by 6 bases, with 7 bases of the junction left unmatched. The length of the CDR3 is 16 residues. Germline V gene data show CDR1 as SGHRS and CDR2 as YFSETQ. CDR3 in amino acids: CASSLEASGGADTQYF. The CDR3 coding sequence is TGCGCCAGCAGCTTGGAGGCTAGCGGGGGTGCGGATACGCAGTATTTT.

The chain combines TRBV2 with TRBJ2-3; 11 nucleotides align to TRBD2. V shed 8 bases, J shed 6 bases, and the junction held 16 bases outside the gene matches. Looked up from germline, CDR1 is SNHLY and CDR2 is FYNNEI. The CDR3 consists of 17 residues. CDR3 amino acids: CASCTSGSLIGHDTQYF. The CDR3 coding sequence is TGTGCCAGCTGCACTAGCGGGAGTCTAATCGGCCATGATACGCAGTATTTT.

The V and J genes are TRBV10-1 and TRBJ1-6; 8 bases match TRBD1. In germline, CDR1 is WNHNN, CDR2 SYGVQD (reference sequence). This CDR3 spans 15 amino acids. With 6 bases clipped from V and 7 bases from J, the junction kept 8 bases outside the gene matches. Here the CDR3 reads CASRPGQGLNSPLHF. DNA of the CDR3: TGCGCCAGCAGACCCGGACAGGGACTGAATTCACCCCTCCACTTT.

This sequence joins TRBV6-5 and TRBJ1-2; TRBD1 is a possible D gene (6 bases). The germline gives CDR1 MNHEY, CDR2 SVGAGI. The CDR3 is made up of 15 amino acids. Trimming cost V 5 bases and J 4 bases, with 17 bases left between them. The CDR3 reads CASSLLATGSYGYTF. Here the CDR3 DNA reads TGTGCCAGCAGTCTTCTCGCGACAGGCAGCTATGGCTACACCTTC.

J is TRBJ1-1 and V is TRBV28; D possibly corresponds to TRBD1 (6 bases). V lost 4 bases to trimming and J lost 3 bases, with 15 bases between them. In germline, CDR1 is MDHEN, CDR2 SYDVKM. The CDR3 is 15 amino acids. DNA of the CDR3: TGTGCCAGCAGTTCCGGGGGCGCGGGGGACACTGAAGCTTTCTTT. Amino acids: CASSSGGAGDTEAFF.

The V gene is TRBV9, the J gene TRBJ1-1; weak D call: TRBD1 (5 bases). The CDR3 loop spans 13 amino acids. V dropped 4 bases and J dropped 1 base, with 8 bases sitting between them. Germline V gene lookup returns CDR1 SGDLS and CDR2 YYNGEE. CDR3 sequence (DNA): TGTGCCAGCAGCATTGGACAGAACACTGAAGCTTTCTTT. This gives the protein CASSIGQNTEAFF.

The chain joins TRBV7-3 to TRBJ1-6, with unresolved D. Trimming cost V 5 bases and J 7 bases, with 15 bases left between them. Germline CDR1 is SGHTA and CDR2 is FQGTGA. This CDR3 has 15 amino acids. CDR3 protein: CASSPRGGQNSPLHF. The CDR3 DNA reads TGTGCCAGCAGCCCCCGGGGAGGGCAGAATTCACCCCTCCACTTT.

V and J are TRBV28 and TRBJ2-6; D might be TRBD1 (8 bases). CDR1 is MDHEN, CDR2 SYDVKM, per germline. CDR3 length: 15 amino acids. V lost 11 bases and J lost 3, with 17 bases in between. CDR3 loop: CASLTGGGGANVLTF. CDR3 in DNA: TGTGCCTCTCTCACAGGGGGGGGTGGGGCCAACGTCCTGACTTTC.

Only one count was recorded for this clone. The chain carries TRBV7-3 and TRBJ2-3; TRBD2 is a possible D gene (6 bases). The length of the CDR3 is 12 residues. V dropped 5 bases and J dropped 9 bases, with 12 bases sitting between them. Germline values: CDR1 SGHTA, CDR2 FQGTGA. CDR3 loop: CASSPTAGTQYF. CDR3 nucleotide sequence: TGTGCCAGCAGCCCCACCGCGGGAACGCAGTATTTT.

In the case of this clone: Other nucleotide sequences from this sample produce the same CDR3. The V gene is TRBV7-2, the J gene TRBJ1-2, with TRBD1 matching 7 bases. With V trimmed by 1 base and J by 3 bases, 5 bases remained unmatched. CDR1 SGHTA and CDR2 FQGNSA come from the germline V gene. The CDR3 length is 15 residues. In DNA, the CDR3 is TGTGCCAGCAGCTTAGTGGTCAGGGGGGACTATGGCTACACCTTC. It translates to CASSLVVRGDYGYTF.

There are a few counts of this clone. This sequence joins TRBV5-4 and TRBJ1-2; D may be TRBD1 (5 bases). This CDR3 region has 13 residues. Germline loops: CDR1 SGHNT, CDR2 YYREEE (reference sequence). With 6 bases removed from V and 5 bases from J, the gap between germline ends came to 14 bases. In nucleotides, the CDR3 is TGTGCCAGCACCCTGGGGGGAGGATATGGCTACACCTTC. Its translation is CASTLGGGYGYTF. Full variable domain (remainder filled in from reference TRBV5-4 and TRBJ1-2): ETGVTQSPTHLIKTRGQQVTLRCSSQSGHNTVSWYQQALGQGPQFIFQYYREEENGRGNFPPRFSGLQFPNYSSELNVNALELDDSALYLCASTLGGGYGYTFGSGTRLTVV.

This clone was picked up one time. The CDR3 DNA sequence: TGTGCCAGCAGTTACGCATCTAGCGGACAGACAGATACGCAGTATTTT. Encoded protein: CASSYASSGQTDTQYF. V usage is TRBV6-5 and J usage is TRBJ2-3; possible D gene TRBD2, 7 bases. The V end was cut by 2 bases, the J end by 3 bases, with 15 bases between. CDR3 length equals 16 residues. Germline V gene data show CDR1 as MNHEY and CDR2 as SVGAGI.

This clone occurred once. The chain links TRBV5-6 to TRBJ2-5; 7 positions match TRBD1. Germline V gene sequence: CDR1 SGHDT, CDR2 YYEEEE. The CDR3 is 16 residues long. V was pared by 0 bases and J by 4 bases, with 9 bases of the junction left unmatched. The DNA of the CDR3 is TGTGCCAGCAGCTTGGAGGGCCAGGGGGTAGGAGAGACCCAGTACTTC. This gives the protein CASSLEGQGVGETQYF.

The chain combines TRBV2 with TRBJ1-6; tentative D call: TRBD1 (6 bases). CDR3 length: 14 residues. The germline V gene has CDR1 SNHLY and CDR2 FYNNEI. Between the trimmed V and J ends, which lost 0 bases and 13 bases, there was a span of 13 bases. This CDR3 reads CASSEALQGCPLHF. As DNA, the CDR3 is TGTGCCAGCAGTGAAGCGCTTCAGGGGTGTCCCCTCCACTTT.

The gene calls are TRBV5-4 and TRBJ2-3; 7 bases align to TRBD1. Germline CDR1 is SGHNT and CDR2 is YYREEE (reference sequence). The V segment lost 4 bases and the J segment 1 base; nucleotides outside the gene matches: 6. The CDR3 is made up of 15 amino acids. Here the CDR3 reads CASSRRDSRTDTQYF. DNA for the CDR3: TGTGCCAGCAGCCGCCGGGACAGTCGCACAGATACGCAGTATTTT.